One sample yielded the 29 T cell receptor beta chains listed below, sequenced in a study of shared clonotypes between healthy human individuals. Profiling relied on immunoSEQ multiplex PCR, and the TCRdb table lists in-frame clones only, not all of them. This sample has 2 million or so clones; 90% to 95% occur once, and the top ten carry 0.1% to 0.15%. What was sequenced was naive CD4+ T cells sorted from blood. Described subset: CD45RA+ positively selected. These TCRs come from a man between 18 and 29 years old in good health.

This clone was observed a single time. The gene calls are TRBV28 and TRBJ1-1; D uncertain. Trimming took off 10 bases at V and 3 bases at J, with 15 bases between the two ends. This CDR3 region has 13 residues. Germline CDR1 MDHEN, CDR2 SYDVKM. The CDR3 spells CATGETGYTEAFF. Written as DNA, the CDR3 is TGTGCCACCGGTGAGACGGGATACACTGAAGCTTTCTTT.

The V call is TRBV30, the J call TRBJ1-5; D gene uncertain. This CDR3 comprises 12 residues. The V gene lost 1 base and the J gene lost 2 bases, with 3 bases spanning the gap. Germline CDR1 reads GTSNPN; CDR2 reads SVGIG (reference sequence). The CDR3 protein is CAWSDRNQPQHF. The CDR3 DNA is TGTGCCTGGAGTGACCGCAATCAGCCCCAGCATTTT.

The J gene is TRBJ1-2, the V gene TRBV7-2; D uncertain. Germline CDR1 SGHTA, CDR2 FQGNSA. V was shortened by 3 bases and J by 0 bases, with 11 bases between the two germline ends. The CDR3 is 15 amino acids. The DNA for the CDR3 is TGTGCCAGCAGCTTCAACAACCTCGCTAACTATGGCTACACCTTC. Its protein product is CASSFNNLANYGYTF.

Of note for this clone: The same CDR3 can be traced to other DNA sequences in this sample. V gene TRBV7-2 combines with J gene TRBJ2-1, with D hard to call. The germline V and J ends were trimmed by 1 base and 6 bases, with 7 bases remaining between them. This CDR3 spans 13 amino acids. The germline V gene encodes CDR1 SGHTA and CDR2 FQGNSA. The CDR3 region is CASSLGLVNEQFF. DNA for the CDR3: TGTGCCAGCAGCTTAGGTCTAGTCAATGAGCAGTTCTTC. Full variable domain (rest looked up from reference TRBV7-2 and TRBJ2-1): GAGVSQSPSNKVTEKGKDVELRCDPISGHTALYWYRQSLGQGLEFLIYFQGNSAPDKSGLPSDRFSAERTGGSVSTLTIQRTQQEDSAVYLCASSLGLVNEQFFGPGTRLTVL.

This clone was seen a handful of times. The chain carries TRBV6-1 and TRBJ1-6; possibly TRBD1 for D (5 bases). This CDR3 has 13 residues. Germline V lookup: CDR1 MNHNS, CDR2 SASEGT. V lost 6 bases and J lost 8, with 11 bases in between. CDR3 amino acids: CASRDMTDSPLHF. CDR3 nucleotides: TGTGCCAGCAGGGACATGACCGATTCACCCCTCCACTTT.

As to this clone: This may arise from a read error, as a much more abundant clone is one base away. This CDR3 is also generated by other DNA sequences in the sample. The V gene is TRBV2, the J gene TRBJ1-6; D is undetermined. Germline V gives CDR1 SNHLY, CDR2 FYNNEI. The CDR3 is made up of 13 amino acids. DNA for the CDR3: TGTGCTAGCAGTGATCTGGGCGGTTCACCCCTCCACTTT. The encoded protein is CASSDLGGSPLHF.

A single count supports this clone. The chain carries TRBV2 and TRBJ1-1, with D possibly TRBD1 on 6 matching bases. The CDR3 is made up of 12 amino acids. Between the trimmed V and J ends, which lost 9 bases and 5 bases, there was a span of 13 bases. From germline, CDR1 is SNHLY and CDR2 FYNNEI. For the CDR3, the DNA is TGTGCCAGTTCTTCCGGGACAACTGAAGCTTTCTTT. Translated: CASSSGTTEAFF.

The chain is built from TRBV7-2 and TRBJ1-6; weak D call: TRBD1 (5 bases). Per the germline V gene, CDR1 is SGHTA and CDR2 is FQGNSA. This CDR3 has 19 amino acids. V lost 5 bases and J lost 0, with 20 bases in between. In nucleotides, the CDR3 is TGTGCCAGCAGCCTCCTGACGGGGGGGATTCGCTCCTATAATTCACCCCTCCACTTT. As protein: CASSLLTGGIRSYNSPLHF.

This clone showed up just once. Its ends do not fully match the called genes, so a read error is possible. The CDR3 region is CASSGGDATSGNTIYF. CDR3 sequence (DNA): TGTGCTAGCAGCGGGGGGGACGCAACCTCTGGAAACACCATATATTTT. This sequence joins TRBV7-7 and TRBJ1-3; D might be TRBD1 (5 bases). Germline V CDR1 and CDR2: SSHAT, FNYEAQ (reference sequence). The CDR3 is 16 residues long. Full variable domain (remainder filled in from reference TRBV7-7 and TRBJ1-3): GAGVSQSPRYKVTKRGQDVTLRCDPISSHATLYWYQQALGQGPEFLTYFNYEAQPDKSGLPSDRFSAERPEGSISTLTIQRTEQRDSAMYRCASSGGDATSGNTIYFGEGSWLTVV.

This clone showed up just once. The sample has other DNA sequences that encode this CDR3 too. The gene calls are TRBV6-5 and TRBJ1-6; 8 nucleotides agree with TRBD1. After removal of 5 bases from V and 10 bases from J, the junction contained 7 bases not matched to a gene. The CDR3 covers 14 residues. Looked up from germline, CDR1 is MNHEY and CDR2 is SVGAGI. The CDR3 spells CASSRGQGGSPLHF. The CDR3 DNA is TGTGCCAGCAGTAGAGGACAGGGAGGATCACCCCTCCACTTT.

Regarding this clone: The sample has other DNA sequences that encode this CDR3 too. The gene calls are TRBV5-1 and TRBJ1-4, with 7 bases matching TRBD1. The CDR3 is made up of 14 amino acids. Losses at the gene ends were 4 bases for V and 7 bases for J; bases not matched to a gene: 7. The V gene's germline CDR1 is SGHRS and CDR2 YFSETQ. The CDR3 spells CASSLEQGGEKLFF. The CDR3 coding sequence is TGCGCCAGCAGCCTGGAGCAGGGGGGTGAAAAACTGTTTTTT. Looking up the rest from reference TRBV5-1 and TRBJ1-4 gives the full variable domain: KAGVTQTPRYLIKTRGQQVTLSCSPISGHRSVSWYQQTPGQGLQFLFEYFSETQRNKGNFPGRFSGRQFSNSRSEMNVSTLELGDSALYLCASSLEQGGEKLFFGSGTQLSVL.

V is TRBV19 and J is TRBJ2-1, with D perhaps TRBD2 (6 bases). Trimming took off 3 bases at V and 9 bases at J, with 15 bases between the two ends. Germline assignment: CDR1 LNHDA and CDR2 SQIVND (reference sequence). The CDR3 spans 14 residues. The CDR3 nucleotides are TGTGCCAGTAGTATGCCCTATTCCGGGAGTGAGCAGTTCTTC. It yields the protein CASSMPYSGSEQFF.

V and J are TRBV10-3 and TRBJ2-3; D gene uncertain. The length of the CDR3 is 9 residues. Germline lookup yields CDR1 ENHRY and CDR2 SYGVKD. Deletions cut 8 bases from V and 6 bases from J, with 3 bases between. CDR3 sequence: CAIGDTQYF. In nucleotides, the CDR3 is TGTGCCATCGGGGATACGCAGTATTTT.

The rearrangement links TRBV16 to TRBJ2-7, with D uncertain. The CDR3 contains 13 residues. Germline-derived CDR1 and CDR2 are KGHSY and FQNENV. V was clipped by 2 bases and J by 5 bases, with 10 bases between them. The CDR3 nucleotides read TGTGCCAGCAGCCAAGTAAAGGTCCACGAGCAGTACTTC. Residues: CASSQVKVHEQYF.

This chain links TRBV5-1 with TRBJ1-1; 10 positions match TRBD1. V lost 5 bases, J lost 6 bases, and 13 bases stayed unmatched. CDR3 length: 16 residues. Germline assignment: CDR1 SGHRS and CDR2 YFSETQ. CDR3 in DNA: TGCGCCAGCAGTACTCGACAGGGGGCGAAGGACTCTGAAGCTTTCTTT. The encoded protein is CASSTRQGAKDSEAFF.

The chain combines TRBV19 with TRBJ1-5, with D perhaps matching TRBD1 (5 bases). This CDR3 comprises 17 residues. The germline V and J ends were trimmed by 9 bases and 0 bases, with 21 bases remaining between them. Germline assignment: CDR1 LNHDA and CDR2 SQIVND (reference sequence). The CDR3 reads CASRPQDGDYSNQPQHF. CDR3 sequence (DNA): TGTGCCAGCAGACCACAGGACGGAGATTATAGCAATCAGCCCCAGCATTTT. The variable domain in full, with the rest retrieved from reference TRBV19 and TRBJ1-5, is DGGITQSPKYLFRKEGQNVTLSCEQNLNHDAMYWYRQDPGQGLRLIYYSQIVNDFQKGDIAEGYSVSREKKESFPLTVTSAQKNPTAFYLCASRPQDGDYSNQPQHFGDGTRLSIL.

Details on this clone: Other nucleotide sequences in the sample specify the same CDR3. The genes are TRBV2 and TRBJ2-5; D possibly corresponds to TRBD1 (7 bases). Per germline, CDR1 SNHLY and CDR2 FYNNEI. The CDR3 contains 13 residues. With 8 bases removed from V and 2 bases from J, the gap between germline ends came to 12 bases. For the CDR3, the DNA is TGTGCCAGCGGGGGGACAGTACAAGAGACCCAGTACTTC. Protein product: CASGGTVQETQYF. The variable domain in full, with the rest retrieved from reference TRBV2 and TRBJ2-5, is EPEVTQTPSHQVTQMGQEVILRCVPISNHLYFYWYRQILGQKVEFLVSFYNNEISEKSEIFDDQFSVERPDGSNFTLKIRSTKLEDSAMYFCASGGTVQETQYFGPGTRLLVL.

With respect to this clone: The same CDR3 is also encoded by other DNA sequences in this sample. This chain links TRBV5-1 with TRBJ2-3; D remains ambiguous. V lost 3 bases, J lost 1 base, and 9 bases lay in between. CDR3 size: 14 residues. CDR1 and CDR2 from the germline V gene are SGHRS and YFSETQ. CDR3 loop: CASSSPLGTDTQYF. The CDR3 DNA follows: TGCGCCAGCAGCTCCCCCCTTGGCACAGATACGCAGTATTTT.

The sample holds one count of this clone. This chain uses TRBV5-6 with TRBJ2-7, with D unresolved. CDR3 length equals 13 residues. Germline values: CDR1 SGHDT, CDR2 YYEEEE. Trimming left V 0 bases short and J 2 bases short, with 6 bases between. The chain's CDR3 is CASSLGNTYEQYF. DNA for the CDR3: TGTGCCAGCAGCTTGGGTAATACCTACGAGCAGTACTTC.

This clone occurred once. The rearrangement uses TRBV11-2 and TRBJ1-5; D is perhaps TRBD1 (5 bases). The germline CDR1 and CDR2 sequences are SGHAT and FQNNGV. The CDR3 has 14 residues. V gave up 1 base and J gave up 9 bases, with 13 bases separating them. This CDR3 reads CASSLVSGNVPQHF. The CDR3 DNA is TGTGCCAGCAGCTTAGTGTCAGGGAATGTGCCCCAGCATTTT.

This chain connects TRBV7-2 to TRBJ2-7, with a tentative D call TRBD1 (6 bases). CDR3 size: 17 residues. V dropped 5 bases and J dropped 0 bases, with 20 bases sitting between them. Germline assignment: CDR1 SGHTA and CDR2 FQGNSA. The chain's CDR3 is CASSRTPLRDNSYEQYF. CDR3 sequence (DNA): TGTGCCAGCAGCCGCACCCCCCTCCGGGACAACTCCTACGAGCAGTACTTC.

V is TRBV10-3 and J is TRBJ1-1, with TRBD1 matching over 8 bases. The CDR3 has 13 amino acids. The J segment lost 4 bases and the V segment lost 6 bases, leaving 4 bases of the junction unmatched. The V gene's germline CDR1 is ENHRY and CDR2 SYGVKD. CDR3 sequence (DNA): TGTGCCATCAGGCAGGGGGCAGGCACTGAAGCTTTCTTT. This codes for CAIRQGAGTEAFF.

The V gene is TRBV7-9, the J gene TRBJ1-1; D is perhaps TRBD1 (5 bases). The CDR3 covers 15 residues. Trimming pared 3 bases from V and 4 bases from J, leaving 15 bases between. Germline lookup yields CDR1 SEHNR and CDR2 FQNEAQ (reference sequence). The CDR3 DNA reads TGTGCCAGCAGCTTTTACACCACTGACAGCACTGAAGCTTTCTTT. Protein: CASSFYTTDSTEAFF. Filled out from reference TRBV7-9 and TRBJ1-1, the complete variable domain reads DTGVSQNPRHKITKRGQNVTFRCDPISEHNRLYWYRQTLGQGPEFLTYFQNEAQLEKSRLLSDRFSAERPKGSFSTLEIQRTEQGDSAMYLCASSFYTTDSTEAFFGQGTRLTVV.

CDR3: CAWSVGAEGETQYF. The CDR3 nucleotides are TGTGCCTGGAGTGTAGGGGCAGAGGGGGAGACCCAGTACTTC. The chain has TRBV30 and TRBJ2-5; perhaps D is TRBD1 or TRBD2 (5 bases each). Trimming left V 0 bases short and J 5 bases short, with 13 bases between. Germline CDR1 and CDR2: GTSNPN and SVGIG (reference sequence). The CDR3 extends over 14 amino acids. The whole variable domain, filled in from reference TRBV30 and TRBJ2-5, reads SQTIHQWPATLVQPVGSPLSLECTVEGTSNPNLYWYRQAAGRGLQLLFYSVGIGQISSEVPQNLSASRPQDRQFILSSKKLLLSDSGFYLCAWSVGAEGETQYFGPGTRLLVL.

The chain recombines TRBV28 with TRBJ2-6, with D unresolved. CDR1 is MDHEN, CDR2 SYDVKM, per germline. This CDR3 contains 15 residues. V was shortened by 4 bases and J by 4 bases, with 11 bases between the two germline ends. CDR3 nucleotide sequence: TGTGCCAGCAGTTACCACGGGTCCGGGGCCAACGTCCTGACTTTC. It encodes CASSYHGSGANVLTF.

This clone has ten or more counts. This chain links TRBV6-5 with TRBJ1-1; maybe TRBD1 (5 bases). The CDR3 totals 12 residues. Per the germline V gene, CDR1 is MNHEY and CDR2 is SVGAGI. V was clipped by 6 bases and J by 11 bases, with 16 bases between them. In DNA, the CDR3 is TGTGCCAGCAGCCCCAGCCAGGGTTTGGCTTTCTTT. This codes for CASSPSQGLAFF.

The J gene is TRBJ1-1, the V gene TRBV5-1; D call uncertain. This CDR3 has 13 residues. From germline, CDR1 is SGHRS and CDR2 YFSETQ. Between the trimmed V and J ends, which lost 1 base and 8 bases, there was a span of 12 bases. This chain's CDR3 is CASSLIRASEAFF. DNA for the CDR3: TGCGCCAGCAGCTTGATCCGGGCTTCCGAAGCTTTCTTT.

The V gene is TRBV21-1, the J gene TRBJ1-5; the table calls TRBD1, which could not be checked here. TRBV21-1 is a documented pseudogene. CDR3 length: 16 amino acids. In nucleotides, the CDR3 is TGTGCCAGCAGCAAAGCGGCCGTTCCTAGCAATCAGCCCCAGCATTTT. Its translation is CASSKAAVPSNQPQHF.

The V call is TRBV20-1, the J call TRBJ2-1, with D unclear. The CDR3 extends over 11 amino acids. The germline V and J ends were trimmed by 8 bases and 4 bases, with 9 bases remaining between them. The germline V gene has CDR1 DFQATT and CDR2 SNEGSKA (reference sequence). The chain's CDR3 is CSHLGYNEQFF. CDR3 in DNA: TGCAGTCACCTGGGGTACAATGAGCAGTTCTTC.